The present T cell receptor (beta chain) was sequenced within a study of blood T cell repertoires in COVID-19. Overall study: The study drew acute and convalescent COVID-19 samples from the United States, Italy and Spain. T cells, B-cell-depleted T cells, or PBMCs supplied cDNA or gDNA.

The CDR3 runs to 10 residues. Trimming cost V 4 bases and J 6 bases, with 5 bases left between them. Germline values: CDR1 SGHDT, CDR2 YYEEEE. Methods used by the authors: Reference gene primer amplification gave estimated nucleated cell counts. Generated by immunoSEQ multiplex PCR, the TCRdb table keeps only in-frame clones and is missing some. Clonal size and the V and J genes are those of that table, whereas D and trimming came from the DNA. The table records tens of thousands of clones, about 80% of them present only once. Only a few counts were recorded for this clone. Sequenced: peripheral blood. The source is a human donor in a cohort sampled during active COVID-19. The rearrangement uses TRBV5-6 and TRBJ2-7; D remains unclear. The CDR3 protein is CASSLPEQYF. The CDR3 bases are TGTGCCAGCAGCCTCCCCGAGCAGTACTTC.